Presented here are 11 T cell receptor beta chains from one specimen sequenced in a study of human T cells and chemical hapten exposure. TCRdb redid the calling of the RACE reads with MiXCR, one entry per CDR3 protein. Of some 88,000 distinct CDR3 sequences detected, 8% to 13% appear once; the ten largest clones hold roughly 2%. Stated time point: patch test 2, 6 weeks after DPC sensitization. The treatment denotes: therapeutic diphenylcyclopropenone sensitization with weekly scalp DPC. This sample comprised whole blood, obtained in connection with sensitization to the hapten diphenylcyclopropenone (DPC). These receptors were collected from a man aged 40-50 years with alopecia areata. Some clones in this sample may be carry-over from other donors' samples.

V and J are TRBV30 and TRBJ1-1, with D perhaps matching TRBD1 (6 bases). The CDR3 covers 13 residues. Germline V gene lookup returns CDR1 GTSNPN and CDR2 SVGIG (reference sequence). With 1 base removed from V and 5 bases from J, the gap between germline ends came to 11 bases. The CDR3 loop is CAWSAGDLTEAFF. DNA of the CDR3: TGTGCCTGGAGTGCAGGGGATTTGACTGAAGCTTTCTTT.

This clonotype was detected only a few times. The chain employs TRBV25-1 and TRBJ1-1, with D uncertain. V was pared by 1 base and J by 7 bases, with 10 bases between. This CDR3 spans 13 amino acids. CDR1 and CDR2 from the germline V gene are MGHDK and SYGVNS. CDR3 sequence: CASSEWSGFEAFF. CDR3 nucleotide sequence: TGTGCCAGCAGTGAATGGTCCGGGTTTGAAGCTTTCTTT.

This clonotype turned up a few times. This rearrangement joins TRBV19 to TRBJ2-5, with 7 bases aligning to TRBD2. With 7 bases clipped from V and 1 base from J, the junction kept 6 bases outside the gene matches. CDR3 length: 14 residues. Germline loops: CDR1 LNHDA, CDR2 SQIVND (reference sequence). CDR3 DNA sequence: TGTGCCAGTACCCCGGGGGGACCCCAAGAGACCCAGTACTTC. Amino acid sequence: CASTPGGPQETQYF. Filled out from reference TRBV19 and TRBJ2-5, the complete variable domain reads DGGITQSPKYLFRKEGQNVTLSCEQNLNHDAMYWYRQDPGQGLRLIYYSQIVNDFQKGDIAEGYSVSREKKESFPLTVTSAQKNPTAFYLCASTPGGPQETQYFGPGTRLLVL.

Remarks on this clonotype: Possible read error: a much larger clone is one base away. This rearrangement joins TRBV10-3 to TRBJ2-3; D possibly corresponds to TRBD2 (5 bases). CDR3 length equals 15 residues. The germline CDR1 and CDR2 sequences are ENHRY and SYGVKD. V was pared by 4 bases and J by 1 base, with 12 bases between. For the CDR3, the DNA is TGTGCCATCAGTGCAGCTACCGGGGGCACAGATACGCAGTATTTT. Protein sequence: CAISAATGGTDTQYF.

This clonotype was recorded at least ten times. This chain connects TRBV6-5 to TRBJ1-2, with 7 bases matching TRBD1. Germline trimming cut 2 bases from V and 6 bases from J; bases unmatched to any gene: 6. This CDR3 has 14 amino acids. CDR1 MNHEY and CDR2 SVGAGI come from the germline V gene. The CDR3 is CASSYVRQGDGYTF. The CDR3 DNA is TGTGCCAGCAGTTACGTGAGACAGGGTGATGGCTACACCTTC.

This clonotype occurred a few times. This rearrangement joins TRBV10-3 to TRBJ2-7, with D possibly being TRBD2 (5 bases). This CDR3 spans 15 amino acids. CDR1 and CDR2 (germline): ENHRY, SYGVKD. V shed 1 base and J shed 2 bases, with 12 bases lying between them. CDR3 amino acids: CAISEYMATTYEQYV. The CDR3 bases are TGTGCCATCAGTGAGTATATGGCGACTACCTACGAGCAGTACGTC.

The chain uses TRBV6-5 and TRBJ2-1; 7 nucleotides align to TRBD2. CDR1 MNHEY and CDR2 SVGAGI come from the germline V gene. Trimming at V came to 9 bases and at J to 5 bases, leaving 16 bases not matched to a gene. This CDR3 is 16 amino acids long. CDR3 sequence (DNA): TGTGCCAGTCCCAAGAGACTAGCCTCCGATCACAATGAGCAGTTCTTC. It yields the protein CASPKRLASDHNEQFF.

The CDR3 coding sequence is TGCAGTGCTAGCCTAGGGACTAGCGGGACGGGCGATGAGCAGTTCTTC. Encoded protein: CSASLGTSGTGDEQFF. The chain links TRBV20-1 to TRBJ2-1, with 13 bases aligning to TRBD2. In germline, CDR1 is DFQATT, CDR2 SNEGSKA (reference sequence). The trim removed 3 bases at V and 8 bases at J, leaving 10 bases unmatched. CDR3 size: 16 residues.

This clonotype was recorded at least ten times. This rearrangement joins TRBV7-2 to TRBJ2-1; 9 bases are a match to TRBD1. Unmatched junction bases numbered 6, after V lost 3 bases and J lost 9 bases. CDR3 length: 14 amino acids. CDR1 SGHTA and CDR2 FQGNSA come from the germline V gene. CDR3 in DNA: TGTGCCAGCAGCTTGGGACAGGGATTCCCTGAGCAGTTCTTC. The encoded protein is CASSLGQGFPEQFF.

The rearrangement links TRBV6-5 to TRBJ2-5; tentatively, D is TRBD1 (6 bases). The CDR3 is made up of 14 amino acids. V was cut by 7 bases and J by 4 bases, with 16 bases left in between. CDR1 MNHEY and CDR2 SVGAGI come from the germline V gene. The CDR3 region is CASNNNRALETQYF. The CDR3 DNA sequence: TGTGCCAGCAACAACAACAGGGCATTAGAGACCCAGTACTTC.

This chain links TRBV19 with TRBJ1-5; the match to TRBD1 covers 9 bases. The CDR3 sequence is 17 residues long. V trimming: 7 bases; J trimming: 6 bases; junction bases outside the gene matches: 16. In germline, CDR1 is LNHDA, CDR2 SQIVND (reference sequence). In DNA, the CDR3 is TGTGCCAGTATGACCCCACCGGGACAGGGAAGAGGTCAGCCCCAGCATTTT. Its protein is CASMTPPGQGRGQPQHF.